This entry lists 29 T cell receptor beta chains sequenced from one sample in a study of T cells in tuberculosis. Method: immunoSEQ multiplex PCR; TCRdb's copy keeps in-frame clones and lacks some. The data hold about 34,000 clones, with roughly 93% observed a single time. As to time point: new active TB diagnosis, blood taken before or within 7 days of starting treatment. Sample: PBMCs, taken at tuberculosis diagnosis. The source of these receptors is an adult with tuberculosis.

The chain is built from TRBV5-1 and TRBJ2-5; TRBD2 matches 9 bases. Germline V gene data show CDR1 as SGHRS and CDR2 as YFSETQ. The CDR3 is 16 residues long. Unmatched junction bases numbered 7, after V lost 3 bases and J lost 1 base. DNA of the CDR3: TGCGCCAGCAGCTCCCCTGTAGCGGGGGCCCAAGAGACCCAGTACTTC. Amino acids: CASSSPVAGAQETQYF.

This clone was detected a few times. The J gene is TRBJ2-2, the V gene TRBV28, with no clear D. The V gene lost 7 bases and the J gene lost 3 bases, with 9 bases spanning the gap. The CDR3 totals 13 residues. Germline V lookup: CDR1 MDHEN, CDR2 SYDVKM. The CDR3 is CASNRLYTGELFF. The CDR3 bases are TGTGCCAGCAATCGACTTTACACCGGGGAGCTGTTTTTT. Combining the CDR3 with reference TRBV28 and TRBJ2-2 gives the whole variable domain DVKVTQSSRYLVKRTGEKVFLECVQDMDHENMFWYRQDPGLGLRLIYFSYDVKMKEKGDIPEGYSVSREKKERFSLILESASTNQTSMYLCASNRLYTGELFFGEGSRLTVL.

The chain links TRBV6-6 to TRBJ1-2; TRBD1 agrees at 10 bases. Losses at the gene ends were 7 bases for V and 6 bases for J; bases not matched to a gene: 8. The CDR3 has 14 amino acids. CDR1 and CDR2 (germline): MNHNY, SVGAGI (reference sequence). The DNA of the CDR3 is TGTGCCAGCACCGGGACAGGGGATTTCGATGGCTACACCTTC. This codes for CASTGTGDFDGYTF.

The chain uses TRBV2 and TRBJ2-7; TRBD1 matches at 7 bases. The V and J ends lost 5 bases and 6 bases, in that order; junction bases with no gene match: 1. CDR1 SNHLY and CDR2 FYNNEI come from the germline V gene. The CDR3 is made up of 11 amino acids. The chain's CDR3 is CASSPGGEQYF. DNA of the CDR3: TGTGCCAGCAGTCCAGGGGGCGAGCAGTACTTC.

The sample holds a few counts of this clone. The chain is built from TRBV30 and TRBJ2-3, with D maybe TRBD2 (6 bases). CDR3 length equals 13 residues. From germline, CDR1 is GTSNPN and CDR2 SVGIG (reference sequence). V dropped 5 bases and J dropped 5 bases, with 14 bases sitting between them. Here the CDR3 reads CAWLRSGVDTQYF. CDR3 sequence (DNA): TGTGCCTGGCTCCGTAGCGGAGTAGATACGCAGTATTTT. The entire variable domain, with the rest obtained from reference TRBV30 and TRBJ2-3, is as follows: SQTIHQWPATLVQPVGSPLSLECTVEGTSNPNLYWYRQAAGRGLQLLFYSVGIGQISSEVPQNLSASRPQDRQFILSSKKLLLSDSGFYLCAWLRSGVDTQYFGPGTRLTVL.

This rearrangement joins TRBV27 to TRBJ1-2; D gene unclear. Trimming stripped 11 bases from V and 7 bases from J, with 17 bases between. The CDR3 is made up of 12 amino acids. Germline loops: CDR1 MNHEY, CDR2 SMNVEV (reference sequence). CDR3 residues: CAAGQEGFGYTF. CDR3 nucleotides: TGTGCCGCGGGCCAGGAGGGATTTGGCTACACCTTC.

The rearrangement links TRBV4-2 to TRBJ2-1, with 11 bases matching TRBD2. CDR1 LGHNA and CDR2 YNFKEQ come from the germline V gene. There are 15 residues in the CDR3. Trimming at V came to 4 bases and at J to 5 bases, leaving 4 bases not matched to a gene. CDR3 residues: CASSPGTSGNNEQFF. Here the CDR3 DNA reads TGTGCCAGCAGCCCGGGGACTAGCGGAAACAATGAGCAGTTCTTC.

This clone has just one count. The J gene is TRBJ1-5, the V gene TRBV4-1; D may be TRBD1 (5 bases). The CDR3 runs to 15 residues. The V end lost 4 bases, the J end lost 0 bases, and 10 bases lay between the germline ends. Germline lookup yields CDR1 MGHRA and CDR2 YSYEKL. This chain's CDR3 is CASSPGQNSNQPQHF. The DNA of the CDR3 is TGCGCCAGCAGCCCCGGACAAAATAGCAATCAGCCCCAGCATTTT.

The chain carries TRBV20-1 and TRBJ1-1; perhaps TRBD1 as D (5 bases). This CDR3 spans 11 amino acids. Trimming cost V 3 bases and J 11 bases, with 13 bases left between them. Per the germline V gene, CDR1 is DFQATT and CDR2 is SNEGSKA (reference sequence). The CDR3 nucleotides read TGCAGTGCTAGGTTGGGGCAGGGCGCTTTCTTT. It yields the protein CSARLGQGAFF.

This rearrangement joins TRBV9 to TRBJ2-7, with 8 bases identical to TRBD1. This CDR3 has 15 residues. Germline loops: CDR1 SGDLS, CDR2 YYNGEE. V lost 3 bases, J lost 7 bases, and 12 bases stayed unmatched. This CDR3 is CASSASPTGAGEQYF. As DNA, the CDR3 is TGTGCCAGCAGCGCCTCCCCGACAGGGGCGGGGGAGCAGTACTTC. The full variable domain, rest sourced from reference TRBV9 and TRBJ2-7, is DSGVTQTPKHLITATGQRVTLRCSPRSGDLSVYWYQQSLDQGLQFLIQYYNGEERAKGNILERFSAQQFPDLHSELNLSSLELGDSALYFCASSASPTGAGEQYFGPGTRLTVT.

The rearrangement uses TRBV9 and TRBJ2-1; 12 nucleotides line up with TRBD2. With 3 bases clipped from V and 11 bases from J, the junction kept 3 bases outside the gene matches. The CDR3 has 13 residues. CDR1 and CDR2 from the germline V gene are SGDLS and YYNGEE. The CDR3 region is CASSATSGGKQFF. CDR3 in DNA: TGTGCCAGCAGCGCGACTAGCGGGGGAAAGCAGTTCTTC. The full variable domain, in which reference TRBV9 and TRBJ2-1 provide the parts outside the CDR3, is DSGVTQTPKHLITATGQRVTLRCSPRSGDLSVYWYQQSLDQGLQFLIQYYNGEERAKGNILERFSAQQFPDLHSELNLSSLELGDSALYFCASSATSGGKQFFGPGTRLTVL.

The chain employs TRBV11-2 and TRBJ1-1; unclear D gene. The V gene lost 2 bases and the J gene lost 6 bases, with 7 bases spanning the gap. The CDR3 has 12 amino acids. CDR1 and CDR2 (germline): SGHAT, FQNNGV. The CDR3: CASSLHSPEAFF. CDR3 in DNA: TGTGCCAGCAGCTTACACTCCCCTGAAGCTTTCTTT.

V usage is TRBV5-4 and J usage is TRBJ1-1; no reliable D call. Trimming stripped 2 bases from V and 0 bases from J, with 11 bases between. The CDR3 is made up of 15 amino acids. Germline V gene lookup returns CDR1 SGHNT and CDR2 YYREEE (reference sequence). CDR3: CASSFSRVMNTEAFF. CDR3 nucleotide sequence: TGTGCCAGCAGCTTCTCGAGGGTAATGAACACTGAAGCTTTCTTT. Supplemented by reference TRBV5-4 and TRBJ1-1, the full variable domain reads ETGVTQSPTHLIKTRGQQVTLRCSSQSGHNTVSWYQQALGQGPQFIFQYYREEENGRGNFPPRFSGLQFPNYSSELNVNALELDDSALYLCASSFSRVMNTEAFFGQGTRLTVV.

V gene TRBV7-2 combines with J gene TRBJ1-3; D call uncertain. The CDR3 covers 14 residues. Trimming shortened V by 5 bases and J by 4 bases, and 12 bases separated the two germline ends. CDR1 is SGHTA, CDR2 FQGNSA, per germline. CDR3 in amino acids: CASSAPLRGNTIYF. Written as DNA, the CDR3 is TGTGCCAGCAGCGCCCCTCTCAGGGGAAACACCATATATTTT. Together with reference TRBV7-2 and TRBJ1-3, the CDR3 gives the full variable domain: GAGVSQSPSNKVTEKGKDVELRCDPISGHTALYWYRQSLGQGLEFLIYFQGNSAPDKSGLPSDRFSAERTGGSVSTLTIQRTQQEDSAVYLCASSAPLRGNTIYFGEGSWLTVV.

V and J are TRBV12-2 and TRBJ2-1; TRBD2, the D gene given by the table, was not confirmed from the DNA. TRBV12-2 is recorded as a pseudogene. The CDR3 contains 15 residues. The CDR3 DNA reads TGTGCAAGTCGCTTAGCTCGCGGGCTCCACAATGAGCAGTTCTTC. As protein: CASRLARGLHNEQFF.

This clone has only one observation. The J gene is TRBJ1-5, the V gene TRBV27, with 8 bases fitting TRBD1. The junction had 4 bases not matched to a gene; V was cut back by 6 bases and J by 6 bases. There are 13 residues in the CDR3. CDR1 is MNHEY, CDR2 SMNVEV, per germline (reference sequence). The CDR3 spells CASRTGGSQPQHF. The CDR3 DNA reads as TGTGCCAGCAGAACAGGGGGAAGTCAGCCCCAGCATTTT.

The CDR3 reads CAISEGASGTYEQYF. The CDR3 coding sequence is TGTGCCATCAGTGAAGGGGCTAGCGGGACTTACGAGCAGTACTTC. The rearrangement joins TRBV10-3 to TRBJ2-7; 9 bases map to TRBD2. V was clipped by 3 bases and J by 4 bases; unmatched bases: 7. Germline assignment: CDR1 ENHRY and CDR2 SYGVKD. This CDR3 region has 15 residues.

This chain links TRBV6-5 with TRBJ2-2; D gene uncertain. V was cut by 4 bases and J by 0 bases, with 12 bases left in between. This CDR3 contains 16 residues. Looked up from germline, CDR1 is MNHEY and CDR2 is SVGAGI. CDR3 sequence: CASSSRHFTNTGELFF. CDR3 DNA: TGTGCCAGCAGTTCCCGACACTTCACGAACACCGGGGAGCTGTTTTTT.

The J gene is TRBJ2-7, the V gene TRBV27; 12 nucleotides match TRBD1. V trimming: 3 bases; J trimming: 6 bases; junction bases outside the gene matches: 6. The CDR3 is made up of 15 amino acids. CDR1 and CDR2 (germline): MNHEY, SMNVEV (reference sequence). This chain's CDR3 is CASSLGTGGGGEQYF. CDR3 DNA sequence: TGTGCCAGCAGTTTGGGGACAGGGGGCGGGGGCGAGCAGTACTTC.

The chain couples TRBV7-6 to TRBJ2-1; 10 positions agree with TRBD2. The junction had 8 bases not matched to a gene; V was cut back by 0 bases and J by 9 bases. Germline values: CDR1 SGHVS, CDR2 FNYEAQ. The CDR3 spans 16 residues. Here the CDR3 DNA reads TGTGCCAGCAGCTTAGCGAGCGCTAGCGGGGGCTCTGAGCAGTTCTTC. This translates into CASSLASASGGSEQFF.

This clone was counted once. The CDR3, as DNA: TGTGCCACCAGCGGGGACAGGTACAATGAGCAGTTCTTC. Amino acids: CATSGDRYNEQFF. The chain couples TRBV15 to TRBJ2-1; 8 bases match TRBD1. Germline V lookup: CDR1 LNHNV, CDR2 YYDKDF (reference sequence). The CDR3 spans 13 residues. After removal of 5 bases from V and 4 bases from J, the junction contained 1 base not matched to a gene.

The chain's CDR3 is CATGLGLNYEQYF. Written as DNA, the CDR3 is TGTGCCACCGGCCTCGGGTTGAACTACGAGCAGTACTTC. The chain employs TRBV28 and TRBJ2-7; D is undetermined. Trimming shortened V by 10 bases and J by 3 bases, and 16 bases separated the two germline ends. The CDR3 covers 13 residues. Germline values: CDR1 MDHEN, CDR2 SYDVKM.

This clone was detected only once. The chain uses TRBV5-1 and TRBJ1-6; 11 positions match TRBD1. This CDR3 is built from 15 residues. V gave up 4 bases and J gave up 7 bases; unmatched junction bases: 4. CDR1 is SGHRS and CDR2 is YFSETQ in the germline V gene. CDR3 amino acids: CASSQGTGGNSPLHF. DNA of the CDR3: TGCGCCAGCAGCCAGGGGACAGGGGGGAATTCACCCCTCCACTTT.

The chain recombines TRBV29-1 with TRBJ2-7, with 7 positions matching TRBD2. CDR3 length equals 14 residues. J was trimmed by 5 bases and V by 5 bases; bases with no gene match: 12. Germline V gives CDR1 SQVTM, CDR2 ANQGSEA. The CDR3 bases are TGCAGCGTTAGAGGACTAGTCGAAGGCCACGAGCAGTACTTC. The encoded protein is CSVRGLVEGHEQYF.

To note about this clone: At one of its ends the junction is not consistent with the germline gene, which may arise from a read error. This chain links TRBV7-7 with TRBJ2-2; 7 nucleotides agree with TRBD1. The germline V gene encodes CDR1 SSHAT and CDR2 FNYEAQ (reference sequence). The CDR3 length is 18 residues. The CDR3, as DNA: TGTGCTAGCAGCTTAGAACCCCAGGGACAGATTGTCTCCGGGGAGCTGTTTTTT. This gives the protein CASSLEPQGQIVSGELFF.

V gene TRBV2 combines with J gene TRBJ2-7, with 8 nucleotides matching TRBD1. From germline, CDR1 is SNHLY and CDR2 FYNNEI. This CDR3 is built from 20 residues. V shed 7 bases, J shed 1 base, and the junction held 24 bases outside the gene matches. The CDR3 DNA reads TGTGCCAGCAAACCCCCGCCCCTTAGGACAGGGAGAATCAGTTCCTACGAGCAGTACTTC. Amino acids: CASKPPPLRTGRISSYEQYF.

The chain couples TRBV4-1 to TRBJ1-6, with 11 bases aligning to TRBD1. The trim removed 3 bases at V and 11 bases at J, leaving 12 bases unmatched. The V gene's germline CDR1 is MGHRA and CDR2 YSYEKL. The CDR3 runs 17 residues. This CDR3 reads CASSQKGQGGTVPPLHF. In DNA, the CDR3 is TGCGCCAGCAGCCAGAAGGGACAGGGGGGTACGGTCCCACCCCTCCACTTT.

V and J are TRBV10-2 and TRBJ1-2; the D is unclear. CDR3 length equals 13 residues. Trimming took 6 bases from V and 8 from J, leaving 16 bases between them. The germline V gene encodes CDR1 WSHSY and CDR2 SAAADI. The CDR3 sequence is CASRSGSGLGYTF. CDR3 nucleotide sequence: TGCGCCAGCAGATCTGGGAGCGGGCTCGGCTACACCTTC.

The chain joins TRBV5-1 to TRBJ2-7; TRBD1 agrees at 10 bases. Per germline, CDR1 SGHRS and CDR2 YFSETQ. The CDR3 contains 14 residues. V was pared by 5 bases and J by 0 bases, with 2 bases of the junction left unmatched. For the CDR3, the DNA is TGCGCCAGCAGGAGGACAGGGGGCTCCTACGAGCAGTACTTC. It specifies CASRRTGGSYEQYF.